This T cell receptor beta chain appears in the sequencing data of a study of blood T cell repertoires in COVID-19. Study in general: Donors in the United States, Italy and Spain gave samples during acute or convalescent COVID-19. T cells, B-cell-depleted T cells, or PBMCs provided the cDNA or gDNA that served as material.

Authors' analysis steps: Reference gene primer amplification yielded estimated nucleated cell counts. Method: immunoSEQ multiplex PCR; TCRdb's copy keeps in-frame clones and lacks some. The V and J calls and clone size are taken from that table; D and trimming were inferred from the DNA. Among about 230,000 clones listed, over 80% were seen once. Sequencing was done on a sample of peripheral blood. This receptor was obtained from a woman in her seventies with active or convalescent COVID-19.

CDR3 DNA sequence: TGTGCCAGCTCACCACCGATCAGGGAACGAGAGACCCAGTACTTC. Protein: CASSPPIRERETQYF. V usage is TRBV18 and J usage is TRBJ2-5; tentative D call: TRBD1 (5 bases). Trimming removed 0 bases at V and 4 bases at J, with 12 bases between. CDR3 length: 15 amino acids. The germline V gene has CDR1 KGHSH and CDR2 LQKENI.